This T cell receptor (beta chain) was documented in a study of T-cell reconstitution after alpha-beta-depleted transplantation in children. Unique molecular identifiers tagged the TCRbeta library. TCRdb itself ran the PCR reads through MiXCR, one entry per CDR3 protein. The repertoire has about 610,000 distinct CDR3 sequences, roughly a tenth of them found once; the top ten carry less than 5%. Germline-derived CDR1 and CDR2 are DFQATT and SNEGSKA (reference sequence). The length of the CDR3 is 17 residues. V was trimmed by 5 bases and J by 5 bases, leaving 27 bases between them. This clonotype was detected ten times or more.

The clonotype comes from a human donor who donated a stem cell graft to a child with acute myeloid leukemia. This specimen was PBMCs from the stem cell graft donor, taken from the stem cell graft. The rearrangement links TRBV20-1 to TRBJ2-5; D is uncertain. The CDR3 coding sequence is TGCAGTGCTTGTCTCCTAGATGGTGCGCAGCGCCGTGAGACCCAGTACTTC. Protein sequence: CSACLLDGAQRRETQYF.